The clone carrying this TCR beta chain is labeled large (0.1 to 1%). Trimming at V came to 0 bases and at J to 5 bases, leaving 7 bases not matched to a gene. This CDR3 region has 14 residues. In germline, CDR1 is DFQATT, CDR2 SNEGSKA (reference sequence). The data originate from a study of T-cell memory formation after mild COVID-19. TCRdb re-called the 5' RACE reads with MiXCR, one entry per CDR3 protein. Seen here are roughly 28,000 distinct CDR3 sequences, around 12% observed once, and the top ten hold 13% to 15%. This TCR came from an adult woman who had mild COVID-19 (a few samples of this study predate the infection). Cell type and time point are not known. The chain employs TRBV20-1 and TRBJ2-7; 7 bases map to TRBD1. What was sequenced was PBMCs or a T cell subset sorted from them (not recorded which). The CDR3 bases are TGCAGTGCTAGAGATCCGGGACAGCTCCACGAGCAGTACTTC. Its protein product is CSARDPGQLHEQYF.